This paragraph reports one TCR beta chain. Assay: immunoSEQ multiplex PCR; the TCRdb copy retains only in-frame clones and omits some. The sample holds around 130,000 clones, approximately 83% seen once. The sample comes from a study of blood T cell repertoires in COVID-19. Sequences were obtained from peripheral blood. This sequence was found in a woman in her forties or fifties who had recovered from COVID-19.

In DNA, the CDR3 is TGTGCCAGCAGCCAAGATCGGACATTTTCACCCCTCCACTTT. Protein: CASSQDRTFSPLHF. The gene calls are TRBV3-1 (or the pseudogene TRBV3-2) and TRBJ1-6; D might be TRBD1 (5 bases). The CDR3 runs 14 residues. V was pared by 0 bases and J by 9 bases, with 9 bases between. Germline-derived CDR1 and CDR2 are LGHDT and YNNKEL (reference sequence).